This T cell receptor beta chain derives from a study of beta chain features in type 1 diabetes. This clone was seen a few times. Isolated RNA was reverse transcribed in full, so expressed TCRB transcripts were sequenced. Generated by immunoSEQ multiplex PCR, the TCRdb table keeps only in-frame clones and is missing some. The table includes hundreds of thousands of clones, roughly 15% detected once. The CDR3 extends over 18 amino acids. The gene calls are TRBV21-1 and TRBJ2-3; the table names TRBD2, a call not compared with the DNA. TRBV21-1 is deemed a pseudogene. This receptor was obtained from a man younger than 35 in good health. Input material: naive CD4+ T cells from blood. CDR3 DNA: TGTGCCAGCAGCAAAGTCGATACTAGCGGGAGGGCTAGAGATACGCAGTATTTT. This sequence encodes CASSKVDTSGRARDTQYF.